This T cell receptor (beta chain) was captured in a study of T cell responses to AZD1222 COVID-19 vaccine. Study background: Second doses that came at about 4 or about 12 weeks were put together.

Using immunoSEQ multiplex PCR, the repertoire was profiled, and TCRdb retains in-frame clones only, with some absent. Here the sample spans roughly 100,000 clones, 88% being singletons. This CDR3 has 16 amino acids. CDR1 LGHNA and CDR2 YSLEER come from the germline V gene. V lost 4 bases, J lost 2 bases, and 4 bases stayed unmatched. This clonotype was obtained from an adult in good health. This sample comprised peripheral blood, obtained on day 0 of AZD1222 vaccination. This rearrangement joins TRBV4-3 to TRBJ2-7, with TRBD2 matching 14 bases. CDR3 coding DNA: TGCGCCAGCAGCCCCGGGACTAGCGGGGGCGCCTACGAGCAGTACTTC. Amino acids: CASSPGTSGGAYEQYF.